Following are 9 T cell receptor beta chains from one sample sequenced in a study of CD8 T cells in ankylosing spondylitis. TCRdb used MiXCR to reprocess the 5' RACE reads, holding one entry per CDR3 protein. The data contain 200,000 to 300,000 distinct CDR3 sequences, 10% of them seen just once; the ten biggest clones take up 2.6%. Sequencing was carried out using blood, either unsorted or a sorted T cell fraction (not recorded which). These receptor sequences come from a male donor with ankylosing spondylitis or in good health (not recorded which).

This clonotype was detected many times. The chain carries TRBV20-1 and TRBJ2-1; TRBD2 matches at 9 bases. Germline V CDR1 and CDR2: DFQATT, SNEGSKA (reference sequence). The CDR3 is 15 residues long. With V trimmed by 0 bases and J by 7 bases, 7 bases remained unmatched. This CDR3 reads CSARDGRGGLNEQFF. The CDR3 DNA reads as TGCAGTGCTAGAGATGGGCGGGGGGGCCTTAATGAGCAGTTCTTC.

This clonotype was counted ten times or more. This chain uses TRBV2 with TRBJ1-5, with 7 bases identical to TRBD1. The length of the CDR3 is 14 residues. The germline CDR1 and CDR2 sequences are SNHLY and FYNNEI. J lost 7 bases, V lost 2 bases, and 5 bases had no gene match. The CDR3 DNA follows: TGTGCCAGCAGTGAACCAGGGGGAGGCCAGCCCCAGCATTTT. Its translation is CASSEPGGGQPQHF.

Many counts were recorded for this clonotype. At one end the junction does not follow the germline gene, possibly because of a read error. The V and J genes are TRBV7-9 and TRBJ2-7; D gene uncertain. The CDR3 spans 16 residues. Germline CDR1 SEHNR, CDR2 FQNEAQ (reference sequence). The CDR3 DNA sequence: TGTGCCAGAAGCTTAGTATTGCCGAGGAAACCCTACGAGCAGTACTTC. Its protein is CARSLVLPRKPYEQYF.

Turning to this clonotype: Being one base from a much bigger clone, this may be a read error. The V gene is TRBV3-1, the J gene TRBJ2-1; 7 bases match TRBD2. The CDR3 length is 15 residues. Per germline, CDR1 LGHDT and CDR2 YNNKEL (reference sequence). CDR3: CACSPGEGGPQEQFF. The CDR3 nucleotides are TGTGCCTGCAGCCCCGGGGAGGGTGGCCCCCAAGAGCAGTTCTTC.

The V call is TRBV6-1, the J call TRBJ2-1; the match to TRBD1 covers 9 bases. CDR1 MNHNS and CDR2 SASEGT come from the germline V gene. This CDR3 has 14 amino acids. The V and J ends lost 8 bases and 0 bases, in that order; junction bases with no gene match: 2. CDR3 in DNA: TGTGCCAGCGGACAGGGGCTCTCCTACAATGAGCAGTTCTTC. Translating it yields CASGQGLSYNEQFF.

This clonotype has ten or more counts. CDR3 residues: CATSRYGGGTTEAFF. As DNA, the CDR3 is TGTGCCACCAGCAGGTACGGCGGGGGGACCACTGAAGCTTTCTTT. This sequence joins TRBV15 and TRBJ1-1; D is perhaps TRBD1 (5 bases). The CDR3 contains 15 residues. Looked up from germline, CDR1 is LNHNV and CDR2 is YYDKDF (reference sequence). V gave up 3 bases and J gave up 4 bases, with 15 bases separating them.

This clonotype occurred many times. The chain couples TRBV6-1 to TRBJ2-3; possibly TRBD1 for D (6 bases). CDR1 and CDR2 from the germline V gene are MNHNS and SASEGT. CDR3 length: 12 residues. V lost 4 bases and J 6 bases, leaving 8 bases between the germline ends. This CDR3 reads CASSVRGDTQYF. The CDR3 nucleotides read TGTGCCAGCAGTGTCAGGGGCGATACGCAGTATTTT.

The chain couples TRBV12-3 or TRBV12-4 to TRBJ1-4, with D hard to call. The CDR3 length is 14 residues. V dropped 6 bases and J dropped 12 bases, with 20 bases sitting between them. The CDR3 loop reads CASRLDNQVSELFF. CDR3 DNA: TGTGCCAGCAGACTTGACAACCAAGTCAGCGAACTGTTTTTT.

This clonotype appeared many times. The CDR3 sequence is CASSRGSPAGDTQYF. The CDR3 region has the DNA TGCGCCAGCAGCCGAGGGTCCCCCGCGGGAGATACGCAGTATTTT. The chain employs TRBV5-1 and TRBJ2-3, with D possibly being TRBD2 (5 bases). The CDR3 consists of 15 residues. Per germline, CDR1 SGHRS and CDR2 YFSETQ. V gave up 4 bases and J gave up 5 bases, with 17 bases separating them. The full variable domain, in which reference TRBV5-1 and TRBJ2-3 provide the parts outside the CDR3, is KAGVTQTPRYLIKTRGQQVTLSCSPISGHRSVSWYQQTPGQGLQFLFEYFSETQRNKGNFPGRFSGRQFSNSRSEMNVSTLELGDSALYLCASSRGSPAGDTQYFGPGTRLTVL.